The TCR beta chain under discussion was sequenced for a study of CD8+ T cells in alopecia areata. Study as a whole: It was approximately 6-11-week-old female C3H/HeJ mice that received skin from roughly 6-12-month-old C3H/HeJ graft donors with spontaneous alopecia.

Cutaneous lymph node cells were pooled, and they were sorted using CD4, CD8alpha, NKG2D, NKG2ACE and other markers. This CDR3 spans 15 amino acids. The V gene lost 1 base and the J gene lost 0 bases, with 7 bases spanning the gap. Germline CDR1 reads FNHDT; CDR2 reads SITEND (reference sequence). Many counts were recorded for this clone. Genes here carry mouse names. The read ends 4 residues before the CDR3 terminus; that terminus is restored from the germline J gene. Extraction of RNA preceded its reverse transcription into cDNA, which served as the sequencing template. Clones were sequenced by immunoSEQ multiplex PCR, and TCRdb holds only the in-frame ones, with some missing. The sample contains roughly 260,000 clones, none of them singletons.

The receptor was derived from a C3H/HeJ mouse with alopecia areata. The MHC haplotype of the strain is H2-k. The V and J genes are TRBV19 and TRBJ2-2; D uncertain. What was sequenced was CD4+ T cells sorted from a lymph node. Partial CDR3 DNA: TGTGCCAGCAGTATAAGCCTGGCAAACACCGGG. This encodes CASSISLANTG. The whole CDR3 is CASSISLANTGQLYF.